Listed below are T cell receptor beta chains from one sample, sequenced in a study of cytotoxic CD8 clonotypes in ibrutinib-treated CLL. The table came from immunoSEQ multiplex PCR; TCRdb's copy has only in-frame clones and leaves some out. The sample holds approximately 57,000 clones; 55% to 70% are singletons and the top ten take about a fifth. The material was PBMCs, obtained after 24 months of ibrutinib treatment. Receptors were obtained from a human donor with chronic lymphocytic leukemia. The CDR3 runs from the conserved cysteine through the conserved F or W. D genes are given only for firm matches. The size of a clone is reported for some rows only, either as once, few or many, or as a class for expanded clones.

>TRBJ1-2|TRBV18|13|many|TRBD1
TGTGCCAGCTCACCAAAGGGGGCTCCTGGCTACACCTTC
CASSPKGAPGYTF
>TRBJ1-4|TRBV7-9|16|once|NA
TGTGCCAGCAGCCCATACGACAGGCCCATATATGAAAAACTGTTTTTT
CASSPYDRPIYEKLFF
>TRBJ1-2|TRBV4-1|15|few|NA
TGCGCCAGCAGCCAAGCGGACAGAGCTAACTATGGCTACACCTTC
CASSQADRANYGYTF
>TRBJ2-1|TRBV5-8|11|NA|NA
TGTGCCAGCAGCTTGGAGGCAGTAGAGTTCTTC
CASSLEAVEFF
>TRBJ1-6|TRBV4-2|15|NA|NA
TGTGCCAGCAGCTTGGAAAGGGGTACGGGCTCACCCCTCCACTTT
CASSLERGTGSPLHF
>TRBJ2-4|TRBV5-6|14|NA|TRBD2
TGTGCCAGCAGCAGGGATCGGGGGGTTGGCATTCAGTACTTC
CASSRDRGVGIQYF
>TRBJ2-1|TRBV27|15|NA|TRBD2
TGTGCCAGCAGTTTAGCTAGCGGAGGGGTGAATGAGCAGTTCTTC
CASSLASGGVNEQFF
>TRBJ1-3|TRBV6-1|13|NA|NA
TGTGCCAGTGGCCTCTCGAGAGGAAACACCATATATTTT
CASGLSRGNTIYF
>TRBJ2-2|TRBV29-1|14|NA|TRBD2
TGCAGCGGAAGGACTAGCGCATACACCGGGGAGCTGTTTTTT
CSGRTSAYTGELFF
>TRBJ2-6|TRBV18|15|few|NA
TGTGCCAGCTCACCCAGCAGGTTTGGGGCCAACGTCCTGACTTTC
CASSPSRFGANVLTF
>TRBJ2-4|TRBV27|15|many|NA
TGTGCCAGCAGTTTATTATGGGTTACCAAAAACATTCAGTACTTC
CASSLLWVTKNIQYF
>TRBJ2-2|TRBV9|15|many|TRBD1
TGTGCCAGCAGCGCCGGGACAGGGCACACCGGGGAGCTGTTTTTT
CASSAGTGHTGELFF
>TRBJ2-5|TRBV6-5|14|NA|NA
TGTGCCAGCAATGGTGGGCGGAGACGAGAGACCCAGTACTTC
CASNGGRRRETQYF
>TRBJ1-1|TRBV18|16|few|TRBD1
TGTGCCAGCTCACCACAAGGGACAGCTCTGAACACTGAAGCTTTCTTT
CASSPQGTALNTEAFF
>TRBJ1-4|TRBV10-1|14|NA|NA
TGCGCCAGCAGTGCTCCCCAGGTCGATGAAAAACTGTTTTTT
CASSAPQVDEKLFF